This T cell receptor (beta chain) appears in the sequencing data of a study of OX40 agonist ivuxolimab in advanced cancers. The CDR3 spans 16 residues. V lost 5 bases, J lost 0 bases, and 15 bases lay in between. Germline CDR1 is SGHRS and CDR2 is YFSETQ. Libraries were prepared by immunoSEQ multiplex PCR; TCRdb keeps only in-frame clonotypes and omits some of them. Of some 150,000 clones in the sample, roughly 91% are singletons; the top ten hold 1%. The chain couples TRBV5-1 to TRBJ2-1; D is perhaps TRBD1 or TRBD2 (5 bases each). This receptor was obtained from an adult with an advanced solid tumor such as melanoma, head and neck, liver or kidney cancer. The sample consisted of CD4+ or CD8+ T cells sorted from blood, taken in a trial of the OX40 agonist ivuxolimab. The DNA of the CDR3 is TGCGCCAGCAGTTCCGAAGGGGACCCCTCCTACAATGAGCAGTTCTTC. Encoded protein: CASSSEGDPSYNEQFF.